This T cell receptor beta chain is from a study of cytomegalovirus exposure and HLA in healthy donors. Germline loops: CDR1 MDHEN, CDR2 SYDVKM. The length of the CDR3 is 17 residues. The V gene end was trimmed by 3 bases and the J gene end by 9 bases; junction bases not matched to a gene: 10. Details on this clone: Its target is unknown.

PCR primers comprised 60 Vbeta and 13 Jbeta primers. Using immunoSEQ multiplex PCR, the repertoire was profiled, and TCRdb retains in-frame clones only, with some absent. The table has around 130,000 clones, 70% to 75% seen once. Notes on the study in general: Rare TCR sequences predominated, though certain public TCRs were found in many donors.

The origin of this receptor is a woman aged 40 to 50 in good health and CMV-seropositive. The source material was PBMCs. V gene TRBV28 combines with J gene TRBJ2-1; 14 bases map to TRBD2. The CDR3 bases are TGTGCCAGCAGTTTGACTAGCGGGGGGGCCCTCGTGATTGAGCAGTTCTTC. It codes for CASSLTSGGALVIEQFF. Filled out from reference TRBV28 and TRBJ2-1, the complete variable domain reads DVKVTQSSRYLVKRTGEKVFLECVQDMDHENMFWYRQDPGLGLRLIYFSYDVKMKEKGDIPEGYSVSREKKERFSLILESASTNQTSMYLCASSLTSGGALVIEQFFGPGTRLTVL.